Following are 18 T cell receptor beta chains from one sample sequenced in a study of T cells in Graves' hyperthyroidism and ophthalmopathy. RNA transcripts served as the template for amplifying TCR beta CDR3 regions. The primer set for the first-round RT-PCR of the TCR CDR3 was HTBI. MiXCR, applied by TCRdb to the multiplex PCR reads, yields one record per CDR3 protein. Here the sample spans fewer than 250,000 distinct CDR3 sequences, 16% being singletons. Sequencing was carried out using blood. The receptors come from a woman in her late teens or twenties with Graves' ophthalmopathy.

This clonotype has ten or more counts. J is TRBJ1-5 and V is TRBV3-1; D gene ambiguous. From germline, CDR1 is LGHDT and CDR2 YNNKEL (reference sequence). The V and J ends lost 4 bases and 2 bases respectively, with 24 bases between them. The CDR3 extends over 19 amino acids. The CDR3, as DNA: TGTGCCAGCAGCCCCTTCATTATATTAGGGCCGCATGGCAATCAGCCCCAGCATTTT. Translating it yields CASSPFIILGPHGNQPQHF.

Ten or more counts support this clonotype. This chain links TRBV7-2 with TRBJ2-4, with D possibly being TRBD2 (5 bases). CDR3 length: 14 residues. The V gene's germline CDR1 is SGHTA and CDR2 FQGNSA. V dropped 4 bases and J dropped 5 bases, with 12 bases sitting between them. The CDR3 protein is CASSSTQRENIQYF. The CDR3 nucleotides are TGTGCCAGCAGCTCCACCCAGAGGGAAAACATTCAGTACTTC.

This clonotype was found many times. DNA of the CDR3: TGTGCCAGCAGCCCAAACACAGGGATCTCCTACGAGCAGTACTTC. Translated, it gives CASSPNTGISYEQYF. The chain couples TRBV7-9 to TRBJ2-7; TRBD1 might be the D (6 bases). Germline values: CDR1 SEHNR, CDR2 FQNEAQ (reference sequence). The V and J ends lost 5 bases and 0 bases respectively, with 14 bases between them. The CDR3 spans 15 residues.

The genes are TRBV18 and TRBJ2-3, with 13 bases fitting TRBD2. The length of the CDR3 is 15 residues. V lost 5 bases and J lost 6; bases outside the gene matches: 5. Per the germline V gene, CDR1 is KGHSH and CDR2 is LQKENI. The CDR3 bases are TGTGCCAGCTCAACGACTAGCGGGGGGTCGGATACGCAGTATTTT. Amino acid sequence: CASSTTSGGSDTQYF.

This clonotype was seen at least ten times. The chain is built from TRBV7-3 and TRBJ2-7; the match to TRBD2 covers 12 bases. The CDR3 extends over 17 amino acids. CDR1 is SGHTA, CDR2 FQGTGA, per germline. Trimming took 4 bases from V and 4 from J; bases not matched to a gene: 11. In DNA form, the CDR3 reads TGTGCCAGCAGCTCCGGACTAGCGGGACCCGATATTTACGAGCAGTACTTC. This sequence encodes CASSSGLAGPDIYEQYF.

This clonotype has a count of ten or more. V usage is TRBV27 and J usage is TRBJ2-3; D is perhaps TRBD1 (5 bases). Germline-derived CDR1 and CDR2 are MNHEY and SMNVEV (reference sequence). This CDR3 has 15 residues. Between the trimmed V and J ends, which lost 3 bases and 6 bases, there was a span of 16 bases. CDR3 in amino acids: CASSFRYYSGDTQYF. CDR3 nucleotide sequence: TGTGCCAGCAGTTTTCGTTATTATTCAGGGGATACGCAGTATTTT.

The V gene is TRBV27, the J gene TRBJ2-7, with 13 bases aligning to TRBD2. This CDR3 is built from 18 residues. Unmatched junction bases numbered 12, after V lost 6 bases and J lost 1 base. Germline CDR1 is MNHEY and CDR2 is SMNVEV (reference sequence). Here the CDR3 DNA reads TGTGCCAGCAGAACTTCCGGGACTAGCGGGGCTCCGTCCTACGAGCAGTACTTC. This translates into CASRTSGTSGAPSYEQYF.

In its sample, this clonotype was seen many times. The chain uses TRBV5-1 and TRBJ2-1; D is perhaps TRBD2 (6 bases). V was shortened by 1 base and J by 8 bases, with 13 bases between the two germline ends. The CDR3 has 14 amino acids. The V gene's germline CDR1 is SGHRS and CDR2 YFSETQ. CDR3 sequence: CASSLRGTIDEQFF. Written as DNA, the CDR3 is TGCGCCAGCAGCTTGCGCGGGACGATTGATGAGCAGTTCTTC.

This clonotype was observed at least ten times. V gene TRBV5-4 combines with J gene TRBJ2-2; D gene unclear. Looked up from germline, CDR1 is SGHNT and CDR2 is YYREEE (reference sequence). CDR3 length: 16 amino acids. V was shortened by 0 bases and J by 2 bases, with 11 bases between the two germline ends. The CDR3 nucleotides are TGTGCCAGCAGCTTGGTAATCCGGGCAAACACCGGGGAGCTGTTTTTT. It translates to CASSLVIRANTGELFF.

The table lists this clonotype with many counts. The chain has TRBV19 and TRBJ1-2, with D possibly being TRBD1 (5 bases). The CDR3 totals 13 residues. CDR1 is LNHDA and CDR2 is SQIVND in the germline V gene (reference sequence). The V and J ends lost 5 bases and 4 bases respectively, with 11 bases between them. DNA for the CDR3: TGTGCCAGTAGTCCGGAGGGGACCTATGGCTACACCTTC. It codes for CASSPEGTYGYTF. The full variable domain, completed using reference TRBV19 and TRBJ1-2, is DGGITQSPKYLFRKEGQNVTLSCEQNLNHDAMYWYRQDPGQGLRLIYYSQIVNDFQKGDIAEGYSVSREKKESFPLTVTSAQKNPTAFYLCASSPEGTYGYTFGSGTRLTVV.

This clonotype was recorded at least ten times. This sequence joins TRBV5-1 and TRBJ2-2; TRBD2 matches at 8 bases. The ends lost 7 bases at V and 4 bases at J; junction bases unmatched: 6. From germline, CDR1 is SGHRS and CDR2 YFSETQ. This CDR3 comprises 14 residues. The CDR3 sequence: CASRVLAGTGELFF. For the CDR3, the DNA is TGCGCCAGCCGGGTTCTAGCGGGCACCGGGGAGCTGTTTTTT.

Ten or more counts support this clonotype. V is TRBV28 and J is TRBJ2-7; D ambiguous. The CDR3 runs 12 residues. Trimming took off 5 bases at V and 4 bases at J, with 9 bases between the two ends. Germline assignment: CDR1 MDHEN and CDR2 SYDVKM. CDR3 nucleotide sequence: TGTGCCAGCAGTGTTGGGGATTACGAGCAGTACTTC. Residues: CASSVGDYEQYF.

This clonotype was seen a few times. This chain connects TRBV20-1 to TRBJ2-3; D is unclear. This CDR3 contains 15 residues. Deletions cut 5 bases from V and 4 bases from J, with 19 bases between. CDR1 DFQATT and CDR2 SNEGSKA come from the germline V gene (reference sequence). CDR3: CSADYVLDRSDTQYF. The CDR3 coding sequence is TGCAGTGCTGATTATGTCCTTGACCGTTCAGATACGCAGTATTTT.

This clonotype has a count of ten or more. V usage is TRBV13 and J usage is TRBJ2-5; tentatively, D is TRBD1 (7 bases). The CDR3 has 14 residues. V lost 5 bases, J lost 3 bases, and 13 bases lay in between. The germline V gene encodes CDR1 PRHDT and CDR2 FYEKMQ (reference sequence). In DNA form, the CDR3 reads TGTGCCAGCAGCGCGGGACAGCGAGAAGAGACCCAGTACTTC. Translating gives CASSAGQREETQYF.

At least ten counts were recorded for this clonotype. The chain links TRBV20-1 to TRBJ1-2; TRBD1 might be the D (5 bases). V was cut by 4 bases and J by 8 bases, with 20 bases left in between. The germline CDR1 and CDR2 sequences are DFQATT and SNEGSKA (reference sequence). This CDR3 is built from 14 residues. CDR3 loop: CSATRPRDGPGYTF. The DNA of the CDR3 is TGCAGTGCTACCCGTCCCCGGGACGGCCCGGGCTACACCTTC.

This clonotype was counted at least ten times. The V gene is TRBV12-3 or TRBV12-4, the J gene TRBJ1-1; D gene unclear. Deletions cut 3 bases from V and 5 bases from J, with 10 bases between. This CDR3 comprises 13 residues. The CDR3 bases are TGTGCCAGCAGTTTTTCCCGACTAACTGAAGCTTTCTTT. Encoded protein: CASSFSRLTEAFF.

V is TRBV6-1 and J is TRBJ1-2; D is possibly TRBD1 (6 bases). The germline CDR1 and CDR2 sequences are MNHNS and SASEGT. Trimming took 5 bases from V and 1 from J, leaving 17 bases between them. This CDR3 region has 16 residues. The CDR3 spells CASSPLQGTVNYGYTF. The CDR3, as DNA: TGTGCCAGCAGTCCACTACAGGGAACGGTTAACTATGGCTACACCTTC.

This clonotype has ten or more counts. V usage is TRBV20-1 and J usage is TRBJ1-2; D not certain. The CDR3 consists of 14 residues. Deletions cut 6 bases from V and 2 bases from J, with 16 bases between. In germline, CDR1 is DFQATT, CDR2 SNEGSKA (reference sequence). CDR3 amino acids: CSAPVPILNYGYTF. CDR3 bases: TGCAGTGCCCCCGTGCCTATCCTAAACTATGGCTACACCTTC.